Below, one T cell receptor beta chain is given with its context. The target antigen is unknown. The repertoire was sequenced with immunoSEQ multiplex PCR; TCRdb's copy has only in-frame clones and lacks some. The sample holds around 99,000 clones, roughly 90% seen once. CDR3 length: 14 residues. Germline assignment: CDR1 SGHTA and CDR2 FQGNSA. J lost 5 bases, V lost 5 bases, and 4 bases had no gene match. The data derive from a study of T cell responses to AZD1222 COVID-19 vaccine. Study findings and constraints: A mostly white British donor set with more females was recruited, and clonal diversity was possibly underestimated. As reported, nearly half of all spike-specific TCRs target variant regions that are unmutated. Spike-wide coverage was observed for vaccine-associated CD4 TCRs, with dominant responses at 160-218 and 743-854.

The chain couples TRBV7-2 to TRBJ2-2; 8 positions match TRBD2. The sequencing here drew on peripheral blood, taken on day 0 of AZD1222 vaccination. This TCR derives from an adult in good health. CDR3 bases: TGTGCCAGCAGCCCGGGACTAGGAACCGGGGAGCTGTTTTTT. Protein: CASSPGLGTGELFF.